This T cell receptor (beta chain) appears in the sequencing data of a study of blood T cell repertoires in COVID-19. This CDR3 spans 15 amino acids. V shed 5 bases and J 2 bases; nucleotides not matched to a gene: 8. Germline V gene sequence: CDR1 SGHAT, CDR2 FQNNGV. In the authors' methods: Nucleated cell counts were estimated from reference gene primer amplification. This table comes from immunoSEQ multiplex PCR, and its TCRdb copy is limited to in-frame clones, with some not included. That table is the source of V, J and clone size, and D and trimming were worked out from the DNA. The data hold 150,000 to 200,000 clones, with over 75% observed a single time.

The chain uses TRBV11-2 and TRBJ2-5, with 7 positions matching TRBD1. This TCR came from a man in his fifties or sixties who had recovered from COVID-19. The material sequenced was PBMCs or T cells enriched from blood (not recorded which). The CDR3 loop is CASSPTDREQETQYF. The CDR3 bases are TGTGCCAGCAGCCCGACCGACAGGGAGCAAGAGACCCAGTACTTC. The full variable domain, completed using reference TRBV11-2 and TRBJ2-5, is EAGVAQSPRYKIIEKRQSVAFWCNPISGHATLYWYQQILGQGPKLLIQFQNNGVVDDSQLPKDRFSAERLKGVDSTLKIQPAKLEDSAVYLCASSPTDREQETQYFGPGTRLLVL.